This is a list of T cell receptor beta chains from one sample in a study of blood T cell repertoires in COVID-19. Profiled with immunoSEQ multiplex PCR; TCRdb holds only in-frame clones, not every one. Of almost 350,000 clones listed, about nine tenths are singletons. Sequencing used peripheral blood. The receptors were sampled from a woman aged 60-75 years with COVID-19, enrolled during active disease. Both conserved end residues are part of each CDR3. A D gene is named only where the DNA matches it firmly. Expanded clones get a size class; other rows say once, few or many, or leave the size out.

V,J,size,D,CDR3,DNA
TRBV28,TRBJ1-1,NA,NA,CASRGSFGMNTEAFF,TGTGCCAGCAGGGGCTCATTTGGAATGAACACTGAAGCTTTCTTT
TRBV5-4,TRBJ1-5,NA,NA,CASSLGPPINQPQHF,TGTGCCAGCAGCTTGGGGCCTCCCATCAATCAGCCCCAGCATTTT
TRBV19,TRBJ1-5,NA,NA,CASSMEPSGISNQPQHF,TGTGCCAGTAGTATGGAACCGTCAGGCATTAGCAATCAGCCCCAGCATTTT
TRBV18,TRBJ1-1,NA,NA,CASSPQNTEAFF,TGTGCCAGCTCACCTCAGAACACTGAAGCTTTCTTT
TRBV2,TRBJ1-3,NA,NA,CASSVAGNTIYF,TGTGCCAGCAGTGTAGCTGGAAACACCATATATTTT
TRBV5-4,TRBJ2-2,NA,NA,CASSLESRRGTGELFF,TGTGCCAGCAGCTTGGAAAGCCGAAGGGGGACCGGGGAGCTGTTTTTT
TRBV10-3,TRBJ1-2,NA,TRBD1,CAIAGTAPYGYTF,TGTGCCATCGCAGGGACAGCCCCTTATGGCTACACCTTC
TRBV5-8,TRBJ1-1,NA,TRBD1,CASSQDRGPTEAFF,TGTGCCAGCAGCCAGGACAGGGGCCCCACTGAAGCTTTCTTT
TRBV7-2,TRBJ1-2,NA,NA,CASKVLGGADYGYTF,TGTGCCAGCAAGGTCCTAGGGGGGGCAGACTATGGCTACACCTTC
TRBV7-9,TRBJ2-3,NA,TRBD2,CASSLAGGADTQYF,TGTGCCAGCAGCTTAGCCGGGGGGGCAGATACGCAGTATTTT
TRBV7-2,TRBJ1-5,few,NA,CASSLVDKFGQPQHF,TGTGCCAGCAGCTTAGTCGACAAATTTGGTCAGCCCCAGCATTTT
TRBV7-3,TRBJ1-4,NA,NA,CASSLTPATNEKLFF,TGTGCCAGCAGCTTAACGCCGGCAACTAATGAAAAACTGTTTTTT
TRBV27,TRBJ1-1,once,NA,CASSYAGGITEAFF,TGTGCCAGCAGTTACGCGGGGGGAATTACTGAAGCTTTCTTT
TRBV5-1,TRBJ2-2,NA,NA,CASSLQGNTGELFF,TGCGCCAGCAGCTTACAGGGGAACACCGGGGAGCTGTTTTTT
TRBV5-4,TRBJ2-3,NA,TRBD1,CASSLQQGNTDTQYF,TGTGCCAGCAGCTTGCAACAGGGGAACACAGATACGCAGTATTTT
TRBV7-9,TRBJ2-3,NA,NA,CASSSPSGQGGRDTQYF,TGTGCCAGCAGCTCGCCCTCCGGGCAGGGTGGACGGGATACGCAGTATTTT
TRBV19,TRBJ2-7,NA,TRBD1,CASRGTGVYEQYF,TGTGCCAGTAGGGGGACAGGAGTATACGAGCAGTACTTC
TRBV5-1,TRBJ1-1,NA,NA,CASSLADTEAFF,TGCGCCAGCAGCTTGGCGGACACTGAAGCTTTCTTT
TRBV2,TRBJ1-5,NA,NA,CASSGGNQPQHF,TGTGCCAGCAGCGGGGGGAATCAGCCCCAGCATTTT
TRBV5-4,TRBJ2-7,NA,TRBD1,CASTRDRAYEQYF,TGTGCCAGCACCCGGGACAGGGCCTACGAGCAGTACTTC
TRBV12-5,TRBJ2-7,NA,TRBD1,CASGLTLTGWEQYF,TGTGCTAGTGGTTTGACCCTGACAGGGTGGGAGCAGTACTTC
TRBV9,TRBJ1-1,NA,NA,CASSVAVDGQLLIWTEAFF,TGTGCCAGCAGCGTAGCTGTGGATGGACAGCTCCTCATATGGACTGAAGCTTTCTTT
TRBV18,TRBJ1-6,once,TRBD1,CASSPPDRGAYNSPLHF,TGTGCCAGCTCACCCCCAGACAGGGGGGCCTATAATTCACCCCTCCACTTT
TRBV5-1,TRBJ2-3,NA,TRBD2,CASSGAGGPGDTQYF,TGCGCCAGCAGCGGAGCGGGGGGGCCGGGGGATACGCAGTATTTT
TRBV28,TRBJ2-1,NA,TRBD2,CASSGGAAGLYNEQFF,TGTGCCAGCAGTGGGGGAGCAGCGGGGTTGTACAATGAGCAGTTCTTC
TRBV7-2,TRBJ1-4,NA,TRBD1,CASSLLQGDEKLFF,TGTGCCAGCAGCTTATTACAGGGGGACGAAAAACTGTTTTTT
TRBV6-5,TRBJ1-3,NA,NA,CASSYSAVPSGNTIYF,TGTGCCAGCAGTTACTCCGCAGTCCCCTCTGGAAACACCATATATTTT
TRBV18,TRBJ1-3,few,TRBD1,CASSPSTGLSGNTIYF,TGTGCCAGCTCACCCTCGACAGGGCTCTCTGGAAACACCATATATTTT
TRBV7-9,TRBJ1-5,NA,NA,CASSSRQDNQPQHF,TGTGCCAGCAGCAGTCGACAGGACAATCAGCCCCAGCATTTT
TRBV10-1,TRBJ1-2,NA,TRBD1,CASSDPTQGENGYTF,TGCGCCAGCAGTGACCCCACACAGGGGGAGAATGGCTACACCTTC
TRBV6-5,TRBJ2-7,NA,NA,CASSQDSRGEQYF,TGTGCCAGCAGCCAGGACAGCCGGGGCGAGCAGTACTTC
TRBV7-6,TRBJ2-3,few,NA,CASSQGPFKAGNTDTQYF,TGTGCCAGCAGTCAGGGGCCGTTTAAAGCGGGAAACACAGATACGCAGTATTTT
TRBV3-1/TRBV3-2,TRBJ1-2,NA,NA,CASSQTVSRESFF,TGTGCCAGCAGCCAAACGGTCTCGAGGGAGAGTTTCTTC
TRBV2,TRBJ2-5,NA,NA,CASTRVGVNQETQYF,TGTGCCAGCACCCGGGTCGGGGTCAACCAAGAGACCCAGTACTTC
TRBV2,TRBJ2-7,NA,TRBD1,CASTPGQGPNEQYF,TGTGCCAGCACCCCGGGACAGGGCCCGAACGAGCAGTACTTC
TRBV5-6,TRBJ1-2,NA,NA,CASSKSRANYGYTF,TGTGCCAGCAGCAAAAGCAGGGCTAACTATGGCTACACCTTC
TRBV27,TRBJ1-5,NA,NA,CASSLYRNQPQHF,TGTGCCAGCAGTTTATACAGGAATCAGCCCCAGCATTTT
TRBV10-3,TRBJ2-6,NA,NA,CAISGNLVSGANVLTF,TGTGCCATCAGCGGGAATTTGGTCTCTGGGGCCAACGTCCTGACTTTC
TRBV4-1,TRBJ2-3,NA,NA,CASSQDAGAAGTQYF,TGCGCCAGCAGCCAAGATGCGGGGGCGGCCGGTACGCAGTATTTT
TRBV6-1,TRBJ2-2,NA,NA,CASSENHNRIGELFF,TGTGCCAGCAGTGAAAATCACAATCGAATCGGGGAGCTGTTTTTT
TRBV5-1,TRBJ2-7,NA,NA,CASSYWGLSDSYEQYF,TGCGCCAGCAGCTACTGGGGACTCTCGGACTCCTACGAGCAGTACTTC
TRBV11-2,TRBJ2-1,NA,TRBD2,CASRAGGGLYNEQFF,TGTGCCAGCAGAGCGGGGGGGGGCCTGTACAATGAGCAGTTCTTC
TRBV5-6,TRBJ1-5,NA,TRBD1,CASSFFRDRVAGQPQHF,TGTGCCAGCAGCTTCTTCCGGGACAGGGTAGCAGGCCAGCCCCAGCATTTT
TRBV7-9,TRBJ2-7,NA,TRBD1,CASSYGQGASYEQYF,TGTGCCAGCAGCTACGGACAGGGGGCTTCCTACGAGCAGTACTTC
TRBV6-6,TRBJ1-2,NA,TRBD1,CASSYGTGGMGGYTF,TGTGCCAGCAGTTATGGGACAGGGGGCATGGGAGGCTACACCTTC
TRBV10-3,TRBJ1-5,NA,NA,CAISTGFNQPQHF,TGTGCCATCAGCACAGGTTTCAATCAGCCCCAGCATTTT
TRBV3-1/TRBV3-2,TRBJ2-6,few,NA,CASSQGLDESNVLTF,TGTGCCAGCAGCCAAGGCCTAGATGAGAGCAACGTCCTGACTTTC
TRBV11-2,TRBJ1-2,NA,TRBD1,CASSRTGANYGYTF,TGTGCCAGCAGCAGGACAGGGGCTAACTATGGCTACACCTTC
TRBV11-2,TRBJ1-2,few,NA,CASSLYSLANYGYTF,TGTGCCAGCAGCTTGTACAGCTTAGCTAACTATGGCTACACCTTC
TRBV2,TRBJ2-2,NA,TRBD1,CASRGQGIRTGELFF,TGTGCCAGCAGGGGACAGGGAATCCGCACCGGGGAGCTGTTTTTT
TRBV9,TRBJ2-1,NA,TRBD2,CASSASGTSRNEQFF,TGTGCCAGCAGCGCTTCCGGGACTAGCCGCAATGAGCAGTTCTTC
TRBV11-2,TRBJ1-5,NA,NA,CASSLGGQPQHF,TGTGCCAGCAGCTTAGGCGGTCAGCCCCAGCATTTT
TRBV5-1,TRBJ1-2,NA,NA,CASRLGSNYGYTF,TGCGCCAGCAGATTAGGGAGTAACTATGGCTACACCTTC